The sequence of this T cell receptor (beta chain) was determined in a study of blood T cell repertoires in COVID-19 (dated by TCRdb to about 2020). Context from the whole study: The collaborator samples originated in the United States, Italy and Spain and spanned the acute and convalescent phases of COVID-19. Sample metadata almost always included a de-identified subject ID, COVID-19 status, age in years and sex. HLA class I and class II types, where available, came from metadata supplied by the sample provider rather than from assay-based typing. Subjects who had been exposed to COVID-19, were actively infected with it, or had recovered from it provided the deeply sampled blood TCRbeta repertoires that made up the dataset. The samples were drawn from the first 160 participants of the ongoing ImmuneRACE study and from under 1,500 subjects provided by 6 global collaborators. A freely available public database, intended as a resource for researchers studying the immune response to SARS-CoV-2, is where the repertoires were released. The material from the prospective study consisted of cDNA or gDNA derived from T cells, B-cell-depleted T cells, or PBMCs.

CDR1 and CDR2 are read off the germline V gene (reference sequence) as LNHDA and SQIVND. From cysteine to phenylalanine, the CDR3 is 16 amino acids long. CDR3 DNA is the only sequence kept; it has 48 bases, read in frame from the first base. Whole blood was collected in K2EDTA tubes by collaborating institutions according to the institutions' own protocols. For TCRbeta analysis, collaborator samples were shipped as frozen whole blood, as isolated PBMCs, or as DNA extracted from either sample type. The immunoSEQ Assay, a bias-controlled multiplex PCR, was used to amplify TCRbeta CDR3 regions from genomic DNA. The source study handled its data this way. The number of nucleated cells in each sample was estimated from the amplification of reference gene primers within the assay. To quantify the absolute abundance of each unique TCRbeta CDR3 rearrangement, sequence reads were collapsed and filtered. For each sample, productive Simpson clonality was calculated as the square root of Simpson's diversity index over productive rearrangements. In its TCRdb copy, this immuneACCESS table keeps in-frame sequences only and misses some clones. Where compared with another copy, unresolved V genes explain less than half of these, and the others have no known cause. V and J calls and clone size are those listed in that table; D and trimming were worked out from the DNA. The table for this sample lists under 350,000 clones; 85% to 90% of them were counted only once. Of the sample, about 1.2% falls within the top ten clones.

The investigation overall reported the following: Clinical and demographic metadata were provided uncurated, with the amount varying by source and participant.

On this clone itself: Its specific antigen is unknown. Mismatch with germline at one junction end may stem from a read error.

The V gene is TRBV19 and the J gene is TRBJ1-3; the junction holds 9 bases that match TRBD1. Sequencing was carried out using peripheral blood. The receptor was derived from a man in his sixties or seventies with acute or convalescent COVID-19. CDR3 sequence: CASTRLATGQGTTIYF. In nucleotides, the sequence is TGTGCCAGCACCCGACTCGCGACGGGACAGGGAACCACCATATATTTT. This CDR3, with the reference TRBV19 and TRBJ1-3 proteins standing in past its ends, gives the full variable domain DGGITQSPKYLFRKEGQNVTLSCEQNLNHDAMYWYRQDPGQGLRLIYYSQIVNDFQKGDIAEGYSVSREKKESFPLTVTSAQKNPTAFYLCASTRLATGQGTTIYFGEGSWLTVV.